A selection of T cell receptor beta chains follows, all from one sample in a study of radiotherapy plus CTLA-4 blockade in lung cancer. Assay used: immunoSEQ multiplex PCR; TCRdb lists only in-frame clones, some missing. The table shows tens of thousands of clones, with more than 70% occurring only once. This specimen consisted of peripheral blood, obtained from a patient treated with radiotherapy plus ipilimumab. These receptors all stem from a human donor with non-small cell lung cancer whose response to radiotherapy plus ipilimumab could not be evaluated. Some clones in this sample may be carry-over from other donors' samples. Both conserved end residues are part of each CDR3. A D gene is named only where the DNA matches it firmly. Only part of the rows carry a size: once, few, many, or a class if the clone is expanded.

d_call	clone_size	v_call	j_call	cdr3_nt	cdr3_aa
.	few	TRBV11-2	TRBJ2-7	TGTGCCAGCAGCTCGGGTCTGGGTTACGAGCAGTACTTC	CASSSGLGYEQYF
.	.	TRBV5-1	TRBJ2-7	TGCGCCAGCAGCTCCGGGACACCACCGAGGGAGCAGTACTTC	CASSSGTPPREQYF
TRBD1	.	TRBV5-1	TRBJ1-6	TGCGCCAGCAGCTACTTACCGGGACAGGGTGGCCCAGAAGAGTCACCCCTCCACTTT	CASSYLPGQGGPEESPLHF
.	.	TRBV19	TRBJ1-5	TGTGCCAGTAGTATAGTTCCGGGAAGCAATCAGCCCCAGCATTTT	CASSIVPGSNQPQHF
.	.	TRBV10-3	TRBJ2-5	TGTGCCATCAGTGATTTGAGAGAGACCCAGTACTTC	CAISDLRETQYF
.	.	TRBV4-2	TRBJ1-2	TGTGCCAGCAGCCAAGACCCAGGGCAGGCAGTCCTTGGCTACACCTTC	CASSQDPGQAVLGYTF
TRBD1	few	TRBV28	TRBJ2-1	TGTGCCAGCAGTTTAGGATATACAGGGGGCGTTCGGAATGAGCAGTTCTTC	CASSLGYTGGVRNEQFF
.	once	TRBV2	TRBJ2-2	TGTGCCAGCAGTCAGGGGTACGGGGAGCTGTTTTTT	CASSQGYGELFF
.	.	TRBV28	TRBJ2-4	TGTGCCAGCAGTTCTAATCCAAGACTTGCCAAAAACATTCAGTACTTC	CASSSNPRLAKNIQYF
.	.	TRBV19	TRBJ1-1	TGTGCCAGTAGTACACCGGGGAGAGAAGCTTTCTTT	CASSTPGREAFF
TRBD1	.	TRBV4-1	TRBJ2-7	TGCGCCAGCAGCCACCGGGAGGGACAGGGGGCTTACGAGCAGTACTTC	CASSHREGQGAYEQYF
TRBD1	.	TRBV4-2	TRBJ1-2	TGTGCCAGCAGCATAACAGGGGTGAACTATGGCTACACCTTC	CASSITGVNYGYTF
.	.	TRBV4-1	TRBJ1-5	TGCGCCAGCAGCCAAGATCTCGGGATCGTAAGCAATCAGCCCCAGCATTTT	CASSQDLGIVSNQPQHF
.	once	TRBV6-4	TRBJ1-5	TGTGCCACCACGGGCGCCCAGGGGAGCAATCAGCCCCAGCATTTT	CATTGAQGSNQPQHF
TRBD1	.	TRBV27	TRBJ1-2	TGTGCCAGCTGTTATAGCCCTAAACCAGGGACAGCCTCGGGCTACACCTTC	CASCYSPKPGTASGYTF
.	.	TRBV27	TRBJ1-6	TGTGCCAGCAGTTCCCCCCGGAACAGTGAATATAATTCACCCCTCCACTTT	CASSSPRNSEYNSPLHF
.	.	TRBV5-1	TRBJ2-7	TGCGCCAGCAGGTGGTCAGGGGGGAGCGAGCAGTACTTC	CASRWSGGSEQYF
TRBD1	.	TRBV7-2	TRBJ1-1	TGTGCCAGCAGCATAACACAGGGGAAAACTGAAGCTTTCTTT	CASSITQGKTEAFF
.	.	TRBV7-9	TRBJ2-3	TGTGCCAGCAGCTTAGGAGGTGCGGGTACAGATACGCAGTATTTT	CASSLGGAGTDTQYF
TRBD1	.	TRBV5-5	TRBJ2-7	TGTGCCAGCAGCTCGACAGGGGCCTCCTACGAGCAGTACTTC	CASSSTGASYEQYF
.	few	TRBV9	TRBJ2-7	TGTGCCAGCAGCCCCGGGGGAAACGAGCAGTACTTC	CASSPGGNEQYF
.	.	TRBV14	TRBJ2-1	TGTGCCAGCAGCCAAGATCAGATGGGGGCCGGGCGCTACAATGAGCAGTTCTTC	CASSQDQMGAGRYNEQFF
TRBD1	.	TRBV15	TRBJ2-7	TGTGCCACCAGCCCCCGGGACAGGACCTACGAGCAGTACTTC	CATSPRDRTYEQYF
.	few	TRBV6-5	TRBJ1-5	TGTGCCAGCAGTCCTCGGGGGGCGCGACCTCAGCCCCAGCATTTT	CASSPRGARPQPQHF